This is a list of T cell receptor beta chains from one sample in a study of blood T cell repertoires in COVID-19. Profiling relied on immunoSEQ multiplex PCR, and the TCRdb table lists in-frame clones only, not all of them. The profile shows hundreds of thousands of clones, more than 70% of them singletons. Sequencing was carried out using PBMCs or T cells enriched from blood (not recorded which). These receptors were obtained from a woman in her sixties in a cohort exposed to, infected with or recovered from COVID-19 (not recorded which). Each CDR3 is given with its conserved first and last residue. The D gene is left open where the match is weak. A clone size is listed for some rows: how often the clone was seen (once, few, many), or a class if it is expanded.

-	TRBV6-5	TRBJ2-7	TRBD2	TGTGCCAGCAGTTACAGGCGGGAGTCGACTATCGAGCAGTACTTC	CASSYRRESTIEQYF
-	TRBV5-4	TRBJ2-7	TRBD1	TGTGCCAGCACCGACCGCCGGGACAGGGGACTTTTTTATAGATCCTACGAGCAGTACTTC	CASTDRRDRGLFYRSYEQYF
few	TRBV28	TRBJ1-2	-	TGTGCCAGCAGCCCCGGTGGGGGGGGCAGAGGCTATGGCTACACCTTC	CASSPGGGGRGYGYTF
-	TRBV2	TRBJ2-7	-	TGTGCCAGCAGTGACAGACTGAGCTCCTACGAGCAGTACTTC	CASSDRLSSYEQYF
-	TRBV30	TRBJ1-2	-	TGTGCCTGGAGTGAAAACACAGGCTACACCTTC	CAWSENTGYTF
-	TRBV19	TRBJ2-3	TRBD1	TGTGCCAGTAGTCCGACAGGGCCCCCCACAGATACGCAGTATTTT	CASSPTGPPTDTQYF
-	TRBV9	TRBJ2-7	-	TGTGCCAGCAGGCAGGGGAGCTCCTACGAGCAGTACTTC	CASRQGSSYEQYF
-	TRBV30	TRBJ1-4	TRBD1	TGTGCCTGGAGTGGAAGGACAGGGAATGAAAAACTGTTTTTT	CAWSGRTGNEKLFF
-	TRBV21-1	TRBJ2-2	-	TGTGCCAGCAGCAAGCTGCCGAAGGACAGGGTGAACGGCGGGGAGCTGTTTTTT	CASSKLPKDRVNGGELFF
once	TRBV9	TRBJ2-1	-	TGTGCCAGCAGCCCCGATCCAGGGGTTAGCAATGAGCAGTTCTTC	CASSPDPGVSNEQFF
-	TRBV6-5	TRBJ1-1	-	TGTGCCAGCAGTCCGGATCTGGGGGGCACTGAAGCTTTCTTT	CASSPDLGGTEAFF
-	TRBV28	TRBJ1-1	-	TGTGCCAGCAGTCCGCGGGTGACTGAAGCTTTCTTT	CASSPRVTEAFF
-	TRBV9	TRBJ2-2	-	TGTGCCAGCAGCGTAGGCGGCAACTTCCGCACCGGGGAGCTGTTTTTT	CASSVGGNFRTGELFF
-	TRBV11-2	TRBJ2-7	TRBD1	TGTGCCAGCAGCCCAGGGCTCAGGGGGCGTTTCGAGCAGTACTTC	CASSPGLRGRFEQYF
-	TRBV18	TRBJ2-1	TRBD2	TGTGCCAGCTCACCACGGACTAGCGGGAGCTCCTACAATGAGCAGTTCTTC	CASSPRTSGSSYNEQFF
-	TRBV5-6	TRBJ1-4	-	TGTGCCAGCAGCCCGGGATTGGTAGATGAAAAACTGTTTTTT	CASSPGLVDEKLFF
-	TRBV7-6	TRBJ1-3	TRBD1	TGTGCCAGCAGCTCGGGACAGGGTTTCTCTGGAAACACCATATATTTT	CASSSGQGFSGNTIYF
-	TRBV28	TRBJ1-5	TRBD1	TGTGCCAGCAGCCAGGACAGGAATCAGCCCCAGCATTTT	CASSQDRNQPQHF
-	TRBV30	TRBJ2-2	TRBD1	TGTGCCTGGAGGCCGGGACAGGGACCCGGGGAGCTGTTTTTT	CAWRPGQGPGELFF
-	TRBV14	TRBJ1-4	-	TGTGCCAGCAGCCAAGGGAGAGCAGGGAAGACCAATGAAAAACTGTTTTTT	CASSQGRAGKTNEKLFF
-	TRBV5-1	TRBJ2-1	TRBD2	TGCGCCAGCAGCTTGGGCGGCGGGAGCTCCTACAATGAGCAGTTCTTC	CASSLGGGSSYNEQFF
-	TRBV27	TRBJ2-1	TRBD2	TGTGCCAGCAGTCTGGGAGCGGGAGCCGGCAATGAGCAGTTCTTC	CASSLGAGAGNEQFF
few	TRBV24-1	TRBJ1-2	TRBD1	TGTGCCACCAGTGACCATCGGACAGGGGGCGGCTACACCTTC	CATSDHRTGGGYTF
-	TRBV7-8	TRBJ1-1	-	TGTGCCAGCAGCCCAGGACACTCGAACACTGAAGCTTTCTTT	CASSPGHSNTEAFF
-	TRBV28	TRBJ1-4	TRBD1	TGTGCCAGCAGCTCGACAGGGGTCGGAAAACTGTTTTTT	CASSSTGVGKLFF
-	TRBV7-9	TRBJ2-1	-	TGTGCCAGCAGCTTTACAGAACCGAGCTCCTACAATGAGCAGTTCTTC	CASSFTEPSSYNEQFF
-	TRBV28	TRBJ2-1	TRBD2	TGTGCCAGCAGTTTGCCGGGACTAGCGGGAGGCCTTGAGCAGTTCTTC	CASSLPGLAGGLEQFF
-	TRBV5-1	TRBJ2-2	-	TGCGCCAGCGCCCCCGGGGGAGGGAACACCGGGGAGCTGTTTTTT	CASAPGGGNTGELFF
-	TRBV2	TRBJ2-3	TRBD1	TGTGCCAGCAGTATTCGGACAGGGGGCCCAGATACGCAGTATTTT	CASSIRTGGPDTQYF
-	TRBV6-5	TRBJ2-2	TRBD1	TGTGCCAGCAGTACACGACAGGGGGTCGCCGGGGAGCTGTTTTTT	CASSTRQGVAGELFF
-	TRBV18	TRBJ1-1	TRBD1	TGTGCCAGCTCCCCGGACAGGGTGGGAGGGAACACTGAAGCTTTCTTT	CASSPDRVGGNTEAFF
-	TRBV2	TRBJ1-2	TRBD1	TGTGCCAGCACTCTTCCACAGGGGATGGGCGGCTACACCTTC	CASTLPQGMGGYTF
once	TRBV10-3	TRBJ2-3	TRBD2	TGTGCCATCAGTGAGTCGCCACTAGCGGGGAACACAGATACGCAGTATTTT	CAISESPLAGNTDTQYF
many	TRBV5-1	TRBJ2-6	-	TGCGCCAGCAGCTTGCCGGGGTATGATGGGGCCAACGTCCTGACTTTC	CASSLPGYDGANVLTF
-	TRBV28	TRBJ1-1	TRBD1	TGTGCCAGCAGTATTTACAGGGGGAACACTGAAGCTTTCTTT	CASSIYRGNTEAFF
-	TRBV6-5	TRBJ2-7	TRBD1	TGTGCCAGCAGTATCCGGGACAGGGGTGACGAGCAGTACTTC	CASSIRDRGDEQYF
once	TRBV18	TRBJ2-3	TRBD1	TGTGCCAGCTCACCAAACTATGGACAGGGGTCAGATACGCAGTATTTT	CASSPNYGQGSDTQYF
few	TRBV5-5	TRBJ1-2	-	TGTGCCAGCAGCTTGGTGACAGATAACCTAAACTATGGCTACACCTTC	CASSLVTDNLNYGYTF
once	TRBV19	TRBJ2-7	TRBD1	TGTGCCAGTAGTGTTGGAGGGACAGGGTACTACGAGCAGTACTTC	CASSVGGTGYYEQYF
-	TRBV24-1	TRBJ2-5	-	TGTGCCACCAGTGAGTACCAGGGAACCCAGTACTTC	CATSEYQGTQYF
-	TRBV7-8	TRBJ2-1	TRBD2	TGTGCCAGCAGCTCCGGGACTAGCGGGAGACGGTACAATGAGCAGTTCTTC	CASSSGTSGRRYNEQFF
-	TRBV28	TRBJ1-5	-	TGTGCCAGCAGTTTTTCCGGGTCTTATAGCAATCAGCCCCAGCATTTT	CASSFSGSYSNQPQHF
-	TRBV4-1	TRBJ2-3	-	TGCGCCAGCAGCCAAGAAGGAGAGGGCCGGGCAGATACGCAGTATTTT	CASSQEGEGRADTQYF
-	TRBV6-5	TRBJ2-7	-	TGTGCCAGCAGCTTGTACGGCTCCTACGAGCAGTACTTC	CASSLYGSYEQYF
-	TRBV28	TRBJ1-5	-	TGTGCCAGCAGTTTTAGCGGGAATCAGCCCCAGCATTTT	CASSFSGNQPQHF
-	TRBV13	TRBJ1-1	-	TGTGCCAGCAGCTTACAGGGGAACACTGAAGCTTTCTTT	CASSLQGNTEAFF
-	TRBV6-5	TRBJ1-2	-	TGTGCCAGCAGCCCCGCGGGGGCAGATGGCTACACCTTC	CASSPAGADGYTF
-	TRBV7-8	TRBJ1-3	-	TGTGCCAGCAGCTTAGTGGGGGCAGGAAACACCATATATTTT	CASSLVGAGNTIYF
-	TRBV6-5	TRBJ1-1	TRBD1	TGTGCCAGCAGCACGGACAGGGCATCGACTGAAGCTTTCTTT	CASSTDRASTEAFF